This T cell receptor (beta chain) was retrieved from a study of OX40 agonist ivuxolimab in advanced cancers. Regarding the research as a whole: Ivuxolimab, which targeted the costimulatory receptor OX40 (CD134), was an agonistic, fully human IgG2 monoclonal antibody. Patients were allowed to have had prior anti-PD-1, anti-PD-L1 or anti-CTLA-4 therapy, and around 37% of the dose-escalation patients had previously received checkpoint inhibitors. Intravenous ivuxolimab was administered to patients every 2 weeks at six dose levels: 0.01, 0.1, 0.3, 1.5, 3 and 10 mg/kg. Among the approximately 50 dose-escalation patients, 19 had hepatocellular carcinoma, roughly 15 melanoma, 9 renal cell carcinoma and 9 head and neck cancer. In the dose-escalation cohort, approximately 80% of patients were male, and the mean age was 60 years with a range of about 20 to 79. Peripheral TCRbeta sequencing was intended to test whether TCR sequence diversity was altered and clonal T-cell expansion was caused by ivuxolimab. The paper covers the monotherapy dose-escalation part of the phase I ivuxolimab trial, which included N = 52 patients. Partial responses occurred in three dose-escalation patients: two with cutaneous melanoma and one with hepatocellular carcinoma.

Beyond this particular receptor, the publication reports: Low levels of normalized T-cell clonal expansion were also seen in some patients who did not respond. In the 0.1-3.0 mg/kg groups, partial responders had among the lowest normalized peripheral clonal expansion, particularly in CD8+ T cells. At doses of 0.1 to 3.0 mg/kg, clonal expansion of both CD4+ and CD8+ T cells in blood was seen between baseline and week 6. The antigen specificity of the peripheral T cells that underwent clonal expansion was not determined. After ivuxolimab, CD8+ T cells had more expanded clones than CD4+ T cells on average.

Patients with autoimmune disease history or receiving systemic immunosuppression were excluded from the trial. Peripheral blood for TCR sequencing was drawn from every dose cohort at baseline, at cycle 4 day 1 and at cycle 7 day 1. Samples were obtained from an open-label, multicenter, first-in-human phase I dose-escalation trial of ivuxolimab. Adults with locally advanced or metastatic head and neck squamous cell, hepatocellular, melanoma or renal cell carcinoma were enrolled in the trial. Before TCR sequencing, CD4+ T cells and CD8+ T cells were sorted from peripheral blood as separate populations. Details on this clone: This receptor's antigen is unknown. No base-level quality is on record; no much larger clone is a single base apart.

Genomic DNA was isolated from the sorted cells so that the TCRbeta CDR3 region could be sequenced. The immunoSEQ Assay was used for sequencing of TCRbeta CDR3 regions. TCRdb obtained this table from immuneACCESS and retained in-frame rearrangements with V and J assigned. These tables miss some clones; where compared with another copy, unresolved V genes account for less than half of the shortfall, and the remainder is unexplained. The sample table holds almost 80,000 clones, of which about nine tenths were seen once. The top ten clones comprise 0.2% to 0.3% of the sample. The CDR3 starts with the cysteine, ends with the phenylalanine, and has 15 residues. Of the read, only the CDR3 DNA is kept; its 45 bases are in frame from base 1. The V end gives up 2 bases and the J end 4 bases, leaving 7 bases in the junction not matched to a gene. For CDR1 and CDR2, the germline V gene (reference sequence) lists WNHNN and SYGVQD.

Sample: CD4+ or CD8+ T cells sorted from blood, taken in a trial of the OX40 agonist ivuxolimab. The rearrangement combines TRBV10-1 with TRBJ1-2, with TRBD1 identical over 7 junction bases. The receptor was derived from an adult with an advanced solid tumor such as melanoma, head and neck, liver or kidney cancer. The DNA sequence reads TGCGCCAGCAGTGAGCCTGGGACAGAGCCCTATGGCTACACCTTC. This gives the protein CASSEPGTEPYGYTF.